The 19 T cell receptor beta chains listed next were all sequenced from one sample in a study of response to subunit inactivated influenza vaccine. TCRdb passed the RT-PCR reads through MiXCR, listing each CDR3 protein once. The data show 500,000 to 600,000 distinct CDR3 sequences, roughly 10% seen once. The source was PBMCs from blood, collected on the day of vaccination. These receptors all come from a man aged 50 or older who received an inactivated influenza vaccine.

This clonotype was detected only a few times. V usage is TRBV20-1 and J usage is TRBJ2-3; the D gene is possibly TRBD2 (6 bases). V dropped 3 bases and J dropped 3 bases, with 16 bases sitting between them. CDR1 and CDR2 (germline): DFQATT, SNEGSKA (reference sequence). The CDR3 is made up of 15 amino acids. The CDR3 loop is CSASYRGERTDTQYF. CDR3 coding DNA: TGCAGTGCTAGTTATCGCGGGGAAAGGACAGATACGCAGTATTTT.

In this sample, this clonotype turned up many times. The chain is built from TRBV2 and TRBJ2-2; 12 bases match TRBD2. Germline loops: CDR1 SNHLY, CDR2 FYNNEI. This CDR3 has 15 amino acids. The J segment lost 4 bases and the V segment lost 5 bases, leaving 2 bases of the junction unmatched. This CDR3 reads CASSLAGGITGELFF. The DNA for the CDR3 is TGTGCCAGCAGTCTAGCGGGGGGGATCACCGGGGAGCTGTTTTTT.

This clonotype was seen more than once but under ten times. The chain uses TRBV28 and TRBJ2-2; D is uncertain. This CDR3 is built from 13 residues. V lost 8 bases to trimming and J lost 3 bases, with 10 bases between them. The germline V gene has CDR1 MDHEN and CDR2 SYDVKM. The CDR3 loop is CASAPLYTGELFF. The DNA of the CDR3 is TGTGCCAGCGCCCCTCTTTACACCGGGGAGCTGTTTTTT.

This clonotype was seen only a few times. This sequence joins TRBV7-3 and TRBJ2-2; TRBD1 matches at 9 bases. This CDR3 has 16 residues. J was trimmed by 4 bases and V by 5 bases; bases with no gene match: 8. Per the germline V gene, CDR1 is SGHTA and CDR2 is FQGTGA. CDR3: CASSPRQGGPTGELFF. The CDR3 DNA is TGTGCCAGCAGCCCCAGACAGGGGGGGCCCACCGGGGAGCTGTTTTTT.

This clonotype was seen repeatedly, ten times or more. The J gene is TRBJ2-7, the V gene TRBV28, with TRBD2 identical over 7 bases. Germline lookup yields CDR1 MDHEN and CDR2 SYDVKM. V lost 6 bases to trimming and J lost 6 bases; unmatched junction nucleotides: 14. The CDR3 length is 15 residues. The CDR3 nucleotides read TGTGCCAGCAGCTCTTTCGGCGGGAGACAAGGCGAGCAGTACTTC. The encoded protein is CASSSFGGRQGEQYF.

This sequence joins TRBV20-1 and TRBJ2-1; weak D call: TRBD2 (8 bases). Germline V gene data show CDR1 as DFQATT and CDR2 as SNEGSKA (reference sequence). The ends were cut back, 3 bases at V and 7 bases at J, with 22 bases in the middle. This CDR3 contains 16 residues. CDR3 bases: TGCAGTGCTAGGTGGAGAAAGTTAGCGGGACAGAATGAGCAGTTCTTC. Residues: CSARWRKLAGQNEQFF.

This clonotype was seen a handful of times. This chain uses TRBV12-3 or TRBV12-4 with TRBJ2-7; D not resolved. The CDR3 consists of 13 residues. V was cut by 7 bases and J by 6 bases, with 16 bases left in between. The CDR3 sequence is CASTLGIRPEQYF. The DNA of the CDR3 is TGTGCCAGCACCTTGGGTATAAGGCCCGAGCAGTACTTC.

J is TRBJ2-3 and V is TRBV7-2; 7 nucleotides match TRBD2. Germline CDR1 is SGHTA and CDR2 is FQGNSA. Trimming removed 7 bases from V and 5 bases from J; junction bases left unmatched: 9. The CDR3 is made up of 14 amino acids. The CDR3 here is CASTLASKLDTQYF. CDR3 nucleotides: TGTGCCAGCACACTAGCGTCTAAACTAGATACGCAGTATTTT.

The gene calls are TRBV10-3 and TRBJ2-2; TRBD1 or TRBD2 may be the D gene (5 bases each). This CDR3 has 13 amino acids. In germline, CDR1 is ENHRY, CDR2 SYGVKD. The ends were cut back, 11 bases at V and 0 bases at J, with 10 bases in the middle. The CDR3 loop is CAVGPPNTGELFF. The CDR3 DNA is TGTGCCGTGGGACCGCCGAACACCGGGGAGCTGTTTTTT.

A word on this clonotype: With a much larger clone just one base away, this may be a read error. The chain carries TRBV2 and TRBJ2-1; no definite D call. The CDR3 covers 12 residues. Trimming took off 3 bases at V and 2 bases at J, with 2 bases between the two ends. The germline CDR1 and CDR2 sequences are SNHLY and FYNNEI. This CDR3 reads CASSDAYNEQFF. Here the CDR3 DNA reads TGTGCCAGCAGTGATGCCTACAATGAGCAGTTCTTC.

The table lists this clonotype with many counts. The chain couples TRBV24-1 to TRBJ2-1, with unresolved D. V was shortened by 2 bases and J by 5 bases, with 0 bases between the two germline ends. Germline CDR1 and CDR2: KGHDR and SFDVKD. CDR3 length: 11 residues. CDR3 sequence reads: CATSDYNEQFF. The CDR3 region has the DNA TGTGCCACCAGTGATTACAATGAGCAGTTCTTC.

The chain carries TRBV11-1 and TRBJ2-6; 13 positions match TRBD2. The trim removed 0 bases at V and 2 bases at J, leaving 4 bases unmatched. The germline CDR1 and CDR2 sequences are SGHAT and FQDESV (reference sequence). The CDR3 is 19 residues long. For the CDR3, the DNA is TGTGCCAGCAGCTTAGCACTAGCGGGAGGGCCAGCTGGGGCCAACGTCCTGACTTTC. Protein: CASSLALAGGPAGANVLTF.

This clonotype was seen repeatedly, ten times or more. CDR3 nucleotide sequence: TGTGCCAGCAGCCAAGTCCCTTTTGGATCCTACAATGAGCAGTTCTTC. This gives the protein CASSQVPFGSYNEQFF. The chain links TRBV4-2 to TRBJ2-1; no definite D call. The CDR3 contains 16 residues. The germline V gene has CDR1 LGHNA and CDR2 YNFKEQ. V gave up 1 base and J gave up 1 base, with 11 bases separating them.

The chain combines TRBV6-1 with TRBJ2-1, with D perhaps being TRBD1 or TRBD2 (6 bases each). With 8 bases removed from V and 4 bases from J, the gap between germline ends came to 12 bases. CDR3 length: 13 residues. Germline V gene data show CDR1 as MNHNS and CDR2 as SASEGT. CDR3 sequence (DNA): TGTGCCAGCCGGTCGGGGGCGTACAATGAGCAGTTCTTC. Its protein product is CASRSGAYNEQFF.

The V and J genes are TRBV7-2 and TRBJ1-6, with D unresolved. Germline loops: CDR1 SGHTA, CDR2 FQGNSA. This CDR3 comprises 14 residues. The V end lost 7 bases, the J end lost 8 bases, and 15 bases lay between the germline ends. CDR3 DNA: TGTGCCAGCACCCTAGAAGGTTGGGATTCACCCCTCCACTTT. Translated, it gives CASTLEGWDSPLHF.

In the case of this clonotype: This could be a read error, since a much larger clone is one nucleotide away. The chain uses TRBV28 and TRBJ2-7; 8 bases fit TRBD2. The CDR3 is made up of 16 amino acids. CDR1 is MDHEN, CDR2 SYDVKM, per germline. CDR3 residues: CTSSFSLAGLSYEQYF. CDR3 coding DNA: TGTACCAGCAGTTTCAGCCTAGCGGGCCTCTCCTACGAGCAGTACTTC. Variable domain in full (rest from reference TRBV28 and TRBJ2-7): DVKVTQSSRYLVKRTGEKVFLECVQDMDHENMFWYRQDPGLGLRLIYFSYDVKMKEKGDIPEGYSVSREKKERFSLILESASTNQTSMYLCTSSFSLAGLSYEQYFGPGTRLTVT.

This clonotype was recorded at least ten times. This chain uses TRBV3-1 with TRBJ1-1; D might be TRBD1 (6 bases). Germline assignment: CDR1 LGHDT and CDR2 YNNKEL (reference sequence). V was pared by 7 bases and J by 1 base, with 16 bases between. The length of the CDR3 is 15 residues. This CDR3 reads CASTLGGARNTEAFF. The CDR3 DNA reads as TGTGCCAGCACCTTGGGGGGCGCGAGGAACACTGAAGCTTTCTTT.

This chain connects TRBV29-1 to TRBJ2-1, with D unclear. The CDR3 is 18 amino acids. Germline CDR1 SQVTM, CDR2 ANQGSEA. V gave up 6 bases and J gave up 0 bases, with 24 bases separating them. For the CDR3, the DNA is TGCAGCGTACACAGTGAGTTGGTAGCAAAGAGCTCCTACAATGAGCAGTTCTTC. Protein: CSVHSELVAKSSYNEQFF.

This clonotype appeared a few times. The chain has TRBV20-1 and TRBJ2-5; D is unclear. The CDR3 consists of 14 residues. V was cut by 1 base and J by 0 bases, with 9 bases left in between. The germline CDR1 and CDR2 sequences are DFQATT and SNEGSKA (reference sequence). DNA of the CDR3: TGCAGTGCTAGAGTGGGGATGTACCAAGAGACCCAGTACTTC. Amino acid sequence: CSARVGMYQETQYF.